This TCR beta chain came from a study of blood T cells in healthy people across ages. Study in general: About one barcoded beta molecule per two T cells came from capture by template switching.

Together with a sample-barcoded 5' primer, a J-beta primer mix was included in a second PCR lasting about 7 to 11 cycles. At least 3 million CDR3-containing paired-end reads were obtained per sample. One entry per CDR3 protein, called by TCRdb with MiXCR from the 5' RACE reads. The sample shows a few hundred thousand distinct CDR3 sequences, 25% to 30% of them seen only once. Per germline, CDR1 LGHNA and CDR2 YNFKEQ. The V end lost 2 bases, the J end lost 0 bases, and 18 bases lay between the germline ends. The CDR3 runs 18 residues. The receptor comes from a woman in her 70s in good health. Input material: blood. This chain links TRBV4-2 with TRBJ2-3; D possibly corresponds to TRBD2 (6 bases). The CDR3 is CASSQLLGGRPSTDTQYF. The CDR3 nucleotides read TGTGCCAGCAGCCAACTACTCGGAGGGCGTCCGAGCACAGATACGCAGTATTTT.